The present T cell receptor beta chain was sequenced within a study of shared T cell receptors in the human thymus. Here immunoSEQ multiplex PCR was the method, and the copy in TCRdb shows in-frame clones only, minus some. The profile shows some 640,000 clones, roughly 86% of them singletons. The V end lost 1 base, the J end lost 4 bases, and 12 bases lay between the germline ends. Germline CDR1 LNHNV, CDR2 YYDKDF (reference sequence). There are 15 residues in the CDR3. This sample was shared with a second study, whose subject was human thymus T cells. As reported in that work: The sample donors, healthy Finnish infants, were having corrective surgery for congenital heart defects. Resections that were taken during corrective heart surgery supplied the thymus tissue. Biased V and J segment usage appeared in thymus and peripheral blood.

Specimen: thymocytes. The receptor was derived from a boy younger than two with a congenital heart defect. The V and J genes are TRBV15 and TRBJ2-3; maybe TRBD2 (5 bases). The CDR3 protein is CATSRGYEGADTQYF. Here the CDR3 DNA reads TGTGCCACCAGCAGAGGTTACGAGGGCGCAGATACGCAGTATTTT.